This passage covers 16 T cell receptor beta chains from one sample sequenced in a study of HIV-infected patients and healthy controls. The repertoire came from unfractionated whole blood and reflected all unsorted peripheral T cells. cDNA was made from about 500 ng RNA using alpha and beta constant primers. Alpha and beta chain libraries were made separately by chain-specific third strand synthesis with multiplexing indices. TCRdb independently ran MiXCR on the 5' RACE reads; one entry per CDR3 protein. The sample lists about 19,000 distinct CDR3 sequences, about 8.9% seen once, with about 2.6% in the top ten. Sequencing used blood. Every receptor here comes from an adult in good health.

The table lists this clonotype with many counts. The chain employs TRBV6-1 and TRBJ2-4, with D tentatively TRBD2 (6 bases). Germline CDR1 MNHNS, CDR2 SASEGT. Trimming stripped 5 bases from V and 1 base from J, with 18 bases between. The CDR3 is made up of 17 amino acids. The CDR3 nucleotides are TGTGCCAGCAGTAACAGGAGGGCCGGAGAGGCCAAAAACATTCAGTACTTC. It yields the protein CASSNRRAGEAKNIQYF.

This clonotype was counted many times. V gene TRBV18 combines with J gene TRBJ2-3; 9 nucleotides agree with TRBD1. With 3 bases clipped from V and 4 bases from J, the junction kept 2 bases outside the gene matches. The CDR3 runs to 14 residues. CDR1 and CDR2 (germline): KGHSH, LQKENI. The CDR3 reads CASSPTGGPDTQYF. In nucleotides, the CDR3 is TGTGCCAGCTCACCCACAGGGGGCCCAGATACGCAGTATTTT.

This clonotype was picked up many times. The CDR3 protein is CSAIREGNEQFF. In nucleotides, the CDR3 is TGCAGTGCTATACGGGAGGGTAATGAGCAGTTCTTC. The chain joins TRBV20-1 to TRBJ2-1; 8 bases match TRBD2. The CDR3 has 12 residues. After removal of 4 bases from V and 7 bases from J, the junction contained 3 bases not matched to a gene. Germline V gives CDR1 DFQATT, CDR2 SNEGSKA (reference sequence).

This rearrangement joins TRBV20-1 to TRBJ2-7; D is uncertain. Germline CDR1 reads DFQATT; CDR2 reads SNEGSKA (reference sequence). V lost 5 bases, J lost 4 bases, and 18 bases lay in between. This CDR3 is 14 amino acids long. The CDR3 DNA reads TGCAGTGCTCCCATTGCTACCCGAATTTACGAGCAGTACTTC. It is translated as CSAPIATRIYEQYF.

This clonotype occurred many times. The chain couples TRBV11-3 to TRBJ2-5, with D possibly being TRBD1 (7 bases). The V end lost 4 bases, the J end lost 5 bases, and 17 bases lay between the germline ends. CDR1 is SGHNT and CDR2 is YENEEA in the germline V gene. The CDR3 is 15 amino acids. The CDR3 nucleotides are TGTGCCAGCAGCTCGACAGGGATGAGCGGGGAGACCCAGTACTTC. Its protein product is CASSSTGMSGETQYF.

This clonotype was recorded many times. J is TRBJ2-3 and V is TRBV6-4, with TRBD2 matching 8 bases. There are 15 residues in the CDR3. The junction had 0 bases not matched to a gene; V was cut back by 0 bases and J by 1 base. Germline V gene data show CDR1 as MRHNA and CDR2 as SNTAGT. The CDR3 bases are TGTGCCAGCAGTGACTCGCGGGGGGGCACAGATACGCAGTATTTT. It codes for CASSDSRGGTDTQYF.

This clonotype was counted many times. This chain connects TRBV10-2 to TRBJ2-3; possible D gene TRBD2, 7 bases. Germline V gives CDR1 WSHSY, CDR2 SAAADI. Trimming left V 6 bases short and J 0 bases short, with 16 bases between. The CDR3 spans 16 residues. The chain's CDR3 is CASSPLRGASTDTQYF. The DNA of the CDR3 is TGCGCCAGCAGCCCTCTCCGGGGGGCTAGCACAGATACGCAGTATTTT.

This clonotype was seen repeatedly, ten times or more. The V call is TRBV5-4, the J call TRBJ1-6; D is undetermined. The CDR3 is 16 amino acids. Trimming took off 4 bases at V and 8 bases at J, with 19 bases between the two ends. Germline assignment: CDR1 SGHNT and CDR2 YYREEE (reference sequence). DNA of the CDR3: TGTGCCAGCAGCCCGAAGCTTACCACCTTAGATTCACCCCTCCACTTT. Translation gives CASSPKLTTLDSPLHF.

In its sample, this clonotype was seen many times. J is TRBJ1-6 and V is TRBV27; D remains unclear. V shed 3 bases and J shed 4 bases, with 10 bases lying between them. The CDR3 length is 15 residues. The germline V gene encodes CDR1 MNHEY and CDR2 SMNVEV (reference sequence). CDR3 amino acids: CASSLAGTYNSPLHF. The CDR3 region has the DNA TGTGCCAGCAGTTTGGCGGGAACTTATAATTCACCCCTCCACTTT.

This clonotype appeared many times. V is TRBV11-2 and J is TRBJ2-1; D is perhaps TRBD1 or TRBD2 (5 bases each). V lost 4 bases, J lost 8 bases, and 9 bases lay in between. The CDR3 covers 12 residues. CDR1 and CDR2 (germline): SGHAT, FQNNGV. The CDR3 nucleotides are TGTGCCAGCAGCTCGGGGCCCGATGAGCAGTTCTTC. Its translation is CASSSGPDEQFF.

The chain couples TRBV6-5 to TRBJ2-3; D perhaps matches TRBD2 (6 bases). Germline V gene lookup returns CDR1 MNHEY and CDR2 SVGAGI. The CDR3 has 15 residues. Deletions cut 7 bases from V and 2 bases from J, with 16 bases between. CDR3 protein: CASKTRETFTDTQYF. DNA of the CDR3: TGTGCCAGCAAAACCCGGGAGACTTTCACAGATACGCAGTATTTT.

A remark on this clonotype: This could be a read error, since a much larger clone is one nucleotide away. This chain links TRBV29-1 with TRBJ1-1; D might be TRBD1 (6 bases). From germline, CDR1 is SQVTM and CDR2 ANQGSEA. This CDR3 contains 12 residues. CDR3: CSVLLEVGQALF. CDR3 in DNA: TGCAGCGTTCTCTTGGAAGTGGGACAAGCTCTCTTT.

This clonotype was seen many times. The chain joins TRBV12-3 or TRBV12-4 to TRBJ2-7; D is ambiguous. The V gene lost 6 bases and the J gene lost 7 bases, with 10 bases spanning the gap. The CDR3 is made up of 11 amino acids. Written as DNA, the CDR3 is TGTGCCAGCAGGTCCAACGTGGAGCAGTACTTC. Protein product: CASRSNVEQYF.

This clonotype counts as medium-sized. V gene TRBV7-2 combines with J gene TRBJ1-4; D call uncertain. The length of the CDR3 is 17 residues. Deletions cut 1 base from V and 3 bases from J, with 15 bases between. Germline CDR1 is SGHTA and CDR2 is FQGNSA. The CDR3 reads CASSLGSNAFPNEKLFF. CDR3 nucleotides: TGTGCCAGCAGCTTAGGGTCCAACGCATTTCCTAATGAAAAACTGTTTTTT.

The chain employs TRBV3-1 and TRBJ2-7; weak D call: TRBD1 (6 bases). Germline V gives CDR1 LGHDT, CDR2 YNNKEL (reference sequence). V gave up 0 bases and J gave up 3 bases, with 9 bases separating them. The CDR3 is 14 residues long. CDR3 in amino acids: CASSQDVQGYEQYF. CDR3 nucleotide sequence: TGTGCCAGCAGCCAAGATGTACAGGGCTACGAGCAGTACTTC.

The sample holds a few counts of this clonotype. The chain combines TRBV29-1 with TRBJ2-1, with 9 bases that match TRBD1. Germline assignment: CDR1 SQVTM and CDR2 ANQGSEA. CDR3 size: 11 residues. This CDR3 is CYGQGYNEQFF. The DNA for the CDR3 is TGCTACGGACAGGGGTACAATGAGCAGTTCTTC.